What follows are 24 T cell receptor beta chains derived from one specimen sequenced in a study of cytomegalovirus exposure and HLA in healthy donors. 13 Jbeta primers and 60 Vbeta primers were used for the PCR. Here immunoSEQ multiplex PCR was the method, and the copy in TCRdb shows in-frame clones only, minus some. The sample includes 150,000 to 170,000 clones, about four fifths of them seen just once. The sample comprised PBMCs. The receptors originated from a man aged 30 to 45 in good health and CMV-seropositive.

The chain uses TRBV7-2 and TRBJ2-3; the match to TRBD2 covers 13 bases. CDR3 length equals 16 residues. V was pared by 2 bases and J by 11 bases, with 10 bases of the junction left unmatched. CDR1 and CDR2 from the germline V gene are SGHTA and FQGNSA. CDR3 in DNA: TGTGCCAGCAGCTTAAAACTAGCGGGGGGGGGAGAGGTGCAGTATTTT. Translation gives CASSLKLAGGGEVQYF.

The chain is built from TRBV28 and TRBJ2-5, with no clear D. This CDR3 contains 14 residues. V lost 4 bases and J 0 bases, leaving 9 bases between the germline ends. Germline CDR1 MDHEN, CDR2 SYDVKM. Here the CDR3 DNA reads TGTGCCAGCAGTTCGCGGATGTACCAAGAGACCCAGTACTTC. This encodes CASSSRMYQETQYF.

As DNA, the CDR3 is TGTGCCATCAGTGGAGCCGGGACTAGCGACCAAGAGACCCAGTACTTC. It encodes CAISGAGTSDQETQYF. This chain joins TRBV10-3 and TRBJ2-5; the match to TRBD2 covers 10 bases. Germline V gene lookup returns CDR1 ENHRY and CDR2 SYGVKD. The CDR3 consists of 16 residues. The V gene end was trimmed by 4 bases and the J gene end by 0 bases; junction bases not matched to a gene: 5.

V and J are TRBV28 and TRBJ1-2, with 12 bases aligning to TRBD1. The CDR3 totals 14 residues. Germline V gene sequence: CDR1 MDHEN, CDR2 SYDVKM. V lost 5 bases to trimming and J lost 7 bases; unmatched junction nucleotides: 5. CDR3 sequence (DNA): TGTGCCAGCAGTAGGGACAGGGGGCTCAGTGGCTACACCTTC. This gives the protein CASSRDRGLSGYTF.

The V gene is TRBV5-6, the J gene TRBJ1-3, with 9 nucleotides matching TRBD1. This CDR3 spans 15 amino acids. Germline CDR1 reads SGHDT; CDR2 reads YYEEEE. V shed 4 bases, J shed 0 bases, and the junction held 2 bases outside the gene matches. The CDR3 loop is CASSPTGGSGNTIYF. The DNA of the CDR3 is TGTGCCAGCAGCCCGACAGGGGGCTCTGGAAACACCATATATTTT.

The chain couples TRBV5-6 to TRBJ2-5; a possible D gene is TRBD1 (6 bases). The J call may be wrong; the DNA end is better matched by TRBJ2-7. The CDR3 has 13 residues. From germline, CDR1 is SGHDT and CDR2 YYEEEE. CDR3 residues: CASSRDNFYEQYF. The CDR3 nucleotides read TGTGCCAGCAGTAGGGACAACTTCTACGAGCAGTACTTC.

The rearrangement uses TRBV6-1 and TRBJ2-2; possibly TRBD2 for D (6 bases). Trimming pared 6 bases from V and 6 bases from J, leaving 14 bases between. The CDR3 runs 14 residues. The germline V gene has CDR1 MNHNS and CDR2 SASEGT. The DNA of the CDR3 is TGTGCCAGCAGGCTCTTCACGGGAGCCGGGGAGCTGTTTTTT. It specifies CASRLFTGAGELFF.

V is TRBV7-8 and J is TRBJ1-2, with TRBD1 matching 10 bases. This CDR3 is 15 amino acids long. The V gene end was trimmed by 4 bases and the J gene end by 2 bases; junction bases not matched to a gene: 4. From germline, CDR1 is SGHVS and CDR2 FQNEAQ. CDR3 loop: CASSSGQGRNYGYTF. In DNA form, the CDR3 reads TGTGCCAGCAGCTCGGGACAGGGGCGGAACTATGGCTACACCTTC.

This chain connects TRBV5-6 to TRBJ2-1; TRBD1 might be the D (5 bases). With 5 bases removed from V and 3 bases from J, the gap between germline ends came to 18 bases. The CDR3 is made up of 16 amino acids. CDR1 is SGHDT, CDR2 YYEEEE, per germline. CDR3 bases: TGTGCCAGCAGGAATCCCAGGACAAACAACTACAATGAGCAGTTCTTC. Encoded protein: CASRNPRTNNYNEQFF.

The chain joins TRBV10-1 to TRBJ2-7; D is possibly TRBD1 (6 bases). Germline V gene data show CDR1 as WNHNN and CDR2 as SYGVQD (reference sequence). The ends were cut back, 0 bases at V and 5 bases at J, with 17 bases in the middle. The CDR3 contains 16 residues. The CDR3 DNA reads TGCGCCAGCAGTGAGTCGAAATCGCAGGGGCTTAACGAGCAGTACTTC. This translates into CASSESKSQGLNEQYF.

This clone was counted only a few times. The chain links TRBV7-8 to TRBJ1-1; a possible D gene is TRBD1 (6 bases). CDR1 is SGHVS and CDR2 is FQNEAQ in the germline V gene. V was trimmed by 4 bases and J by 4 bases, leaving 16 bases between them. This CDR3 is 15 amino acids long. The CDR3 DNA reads TGTGCCAGCAGCTCGTCCCAGGGGACGGCCACTGAAGCTTTCTTT. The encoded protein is CASSSSQGTATEAFF.

The CDR3 nucleotides read TGTGCCACCTTAAGAGATCCATTATACTCCTACGAGCAGTACTTC. This gives the protein CATLRDPLYSYEQYF. The chain links TRBV10-3 to TRBJ2-5; D remains unclear. The tail of the sequence fits TRBJ2-7 better, so the J call may be wrong. The V gene's germline CDR1 is ENHRY and CDR2 SYGVKD. The CDR3 length is 15 residues.

CDR3 coding DNA: TGTGCCAGCAGGGGGGGGACCCCAGGCGGAGGGGAGCAGTTCTTC. As protein: CASRGGTPGGGEQFF. The chain employs TRBV28 and TRBJ2-1; 7 bases map to TRBD2. This CDR3 is built from 15 residues. The trim removed 6 bases at V and 10 bases at J, leaving 15 bases unmatched. Germline V gene lookup returns CDR1 MDHEN and CDR2 SYDVKM.

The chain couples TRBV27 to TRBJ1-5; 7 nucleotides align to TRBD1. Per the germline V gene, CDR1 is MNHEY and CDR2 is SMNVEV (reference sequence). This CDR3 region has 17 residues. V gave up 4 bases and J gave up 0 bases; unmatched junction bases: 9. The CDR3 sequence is CASSSYGTADSNQPQHF. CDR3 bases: TGTGCCAGCAGTTCGTATGGGACAGCAGATAGCAATCAGCCCCAGCATTTT.

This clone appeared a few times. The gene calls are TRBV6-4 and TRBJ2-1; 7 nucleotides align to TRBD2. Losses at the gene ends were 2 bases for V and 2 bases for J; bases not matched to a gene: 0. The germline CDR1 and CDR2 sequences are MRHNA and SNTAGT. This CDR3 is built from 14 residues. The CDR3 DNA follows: TGTGCCAGCAGTGACGGGGGGGCCTACAATGAGCAGTTCTTC. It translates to CASSDGGAYNEQFF.

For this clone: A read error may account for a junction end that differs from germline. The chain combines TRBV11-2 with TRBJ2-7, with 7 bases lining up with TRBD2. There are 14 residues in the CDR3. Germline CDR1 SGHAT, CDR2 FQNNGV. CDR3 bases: TGTGCCAGCAGCCTAGAGGGGACTAACGCCGAGCAGTACTTC. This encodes CASSLEGTNAEQYF.

CDR3 nucleotides: TGTGCCTGCGAACGGGGTTTCTATGGCTACACCTTC. This encodes CACERGFYGYTF. This chain uses TRBV7-9 with TRBJ1-2; D is unclear. V lost 11 bases and J 4 bases, leaving 14 bases between the germline ends. The germline V gene encodes CDR1 SEHNR and CDR2 FQNEAQ (reference sequence). This CDR3 contains 12 residues. Based on the CDR3 plus reference TRBV7-9 and TRBJ1-2, the full variable domain is DTGVSQNPRHKITKRGQNVTFRCDPISEHNRLYWYRQTLGQGPEFLTYFQNEAQLEKSRLLSDRFSAERPKGSFSTLEIQRTEQGDSAMYLCACERGFYGYTFGSGTRLTVV.

This CDR3 is CASNAGTGGTEAFF. CDR3 nucleotide sequence: TGTGCCAGCAACGCCGGGACAGGGGGCACTGAAGCTTTCTTT. V is TRBV6-1 and J is TRBJ1-1; 11 bases fit TRBD1. The length of the CDR3 is 14 residues. CDR1 MNHNS and CDR2 SASEGT come from the germline V gene. After removal of 7 bases from V and 4 bases from J, the junction contained 5 bases not matched to a gene.

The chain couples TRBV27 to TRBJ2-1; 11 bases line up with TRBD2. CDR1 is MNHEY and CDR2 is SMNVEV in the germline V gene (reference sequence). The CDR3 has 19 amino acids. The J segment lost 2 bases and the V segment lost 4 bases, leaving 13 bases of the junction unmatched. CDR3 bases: TGTGCCAGCAGTTCGCGTCCGGGACTAGCGGAAGGCACCTACAATGAGCAGTTCTTC. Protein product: CASSSRPGLAEGTYNEQFF.

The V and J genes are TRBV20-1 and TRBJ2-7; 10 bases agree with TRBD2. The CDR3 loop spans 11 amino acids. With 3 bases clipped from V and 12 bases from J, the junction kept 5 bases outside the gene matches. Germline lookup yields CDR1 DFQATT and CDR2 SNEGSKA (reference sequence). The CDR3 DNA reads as TGCAGTGCTAGTATCCTAGCGGGGGCGTACTTC. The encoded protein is CSASILAGAYF.

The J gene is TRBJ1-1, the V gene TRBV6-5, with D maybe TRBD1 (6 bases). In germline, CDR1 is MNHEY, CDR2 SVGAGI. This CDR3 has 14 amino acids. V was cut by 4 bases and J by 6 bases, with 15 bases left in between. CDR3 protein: CASSSTGLYAEAFF. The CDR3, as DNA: TGTGCCAGCAGTTCAACAGGGTTATACGCTGAAGCTTTCTTT.

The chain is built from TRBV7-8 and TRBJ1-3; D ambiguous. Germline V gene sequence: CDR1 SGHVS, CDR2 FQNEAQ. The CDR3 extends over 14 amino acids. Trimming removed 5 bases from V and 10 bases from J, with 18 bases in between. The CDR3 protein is CASSPEVSFGTIYF. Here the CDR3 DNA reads TGTGCCAGCAGCCCCGAGGTCTCTTTTGGGACCATATATTTT.

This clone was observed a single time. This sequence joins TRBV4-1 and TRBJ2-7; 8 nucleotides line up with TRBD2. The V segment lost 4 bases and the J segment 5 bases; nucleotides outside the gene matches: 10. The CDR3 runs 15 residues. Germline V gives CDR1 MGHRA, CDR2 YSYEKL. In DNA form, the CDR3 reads TGCGCCAGCAGCCTCAGCGGGAGCAGAACAGACGAGCAGTACTTC. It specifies CASSLSGSRTDEQYF.

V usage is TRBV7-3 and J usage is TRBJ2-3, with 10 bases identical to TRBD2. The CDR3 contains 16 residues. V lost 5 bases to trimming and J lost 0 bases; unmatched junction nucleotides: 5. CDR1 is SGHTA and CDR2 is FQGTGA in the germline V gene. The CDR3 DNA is TGTGCCAGCAGCGGGGGACTAGCGAGAAGCACAGATACGCAGTATTTT. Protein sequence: CASSGGLARSTDTQYF.